This T cell receptor (beta chain) was recovered during a study of T cells in Graves' hyperthyroidism and ophthalmopathy. General study points: Among thyroid clonotypes expanded above 0.001, most also appeared in blood. Ophthalmopathy was model-predicted a median approximately six months pre-onset.

The investigators amplified TCR beta CDR3 regions from RNA transcripts. During a first-round RT-PCR of the TCR CDR3, the HTBI primer set was used. TCRdb re-called the multiplex PCR reads through MiXCR, storing one row per CDR3 protein. The sample holds fewer than 700,000 distinct CDR3 sequences, 17% seen once. The CDR3 spans 14 residues. CDR1 and CDR2 from the germline V gene are MNHNS and SASEGT. Trimming took off 3 bases at V and 2 bases at J, with 10 bases between the two ends. The table lists this clonotype with many counts. Its target is not known. Thyroid ultrasound and orbital computed tomography, with clinical symptoms and serum thyroxine and TRAb, informed diagnoses. From approximately 9.1 ml of fresh peripheral blood, PBMCs were isolated.

The receptor was isolated from a woman under 30 with Graves' ophthalmopathy. Sequencing input: blood. The chain has TRBV6-1 and TRBJ2-5; D not resolved. CDR3: CASSEGRLQETQYF. Written as DNA, the CDR3 is TGTGCCAGCAGTGAGGGTCGACTGCAAGAGACCCAGTACTTC.